Listed here are 13 T cell receptor beta chains from one sample, sequenced in a study of OX40 agonist ivuxolimab in advanced cancers. The table came from immunoSEQ multiplex PCR; TCRdb's copy has only in-frame clones and leaves some out. This sample has fewer than 70,000 clones, with 86% found just once. Source: CD4+ or CD8+ T cells sorted from blood, taken in a trial of the OX40 agonist ivuxolimab. The receptors stem from an adult with an advanced solid tumor such as melanoma, head and neck, liver or kidney cancer.

A single count supports this clone. The V and J genes are TRBV6-5 and TRBJ2-5, with a tentative D call TRBD1 (6 bases). The V end lost 4 bases, the J end lost 1 base, and 13 bases lay between the germline ends. Germline V gene sequence: CDR1 MNHEY, CDR2 SVGAGI. The CDR3 has 15 amino acids. The CDR3 region has the DNA TGTGCCAGCAGTTTGGGGGCGATGCCCCAAGAGACCCAGTACTTC. The encoded protein is CASSLGAMPQETQYF.

The V call is TRBV2, the J call TRBJ2-4; no reliable D call. The ends were cut back, 4 bases at V and 5 bases at J, with 9 bases in the middle. Per the germline V gene, CDR1 is SNHLY and CDR2 is FYNNEI. CDR3 length: 13 amino acids. This chain's CDR3 is CASSGATQNIQYF. The CDR3 coding sequence is TGTGCCAGCAGTGGGGCCACTCAAAACATTCAGTACTTC.

The genes are TRBV6-5 and TRBJ2-2; D is ambiguous. The CDR3 runs to 15 residues. V was cut by 6 bases and J by 9 bases, with 20 bases left in between. Germline CDR1 MNHEY, CDR2 SVGAGI. CDR3 residues: CASSLPGRSTRELFF. The CDR3 DNA follows: TGTGCCAGCAGCCTCCCAGGCAGGTCAACCCGGGAGCTGTTTTTT.

The rearrangement links TRBV6-5 to TRBJ1-1; D is ambiguous. The germline CDR1 and CDR2 sequences are MNHEY and SVGAGI. The CDR3 extends over 11 amino acids. Deletions cut 0 bases from V and 5 bases from J, with 1 base between. The CDR3 region is CASSYSTEAFF. CDR3 nucleotide sequence: TGTGCCAGCAGTTACTCTACTGAAGCTTTCTTT.

This clone was recorded only once. The V call is TRBV4-1, the J call TRBJ2-7; D unresolved. Germline CDR1 MGHRA, CDR2 YSYEKL. The CDR3 consists of 12 residues. Deletions cut 4 bases from V and 6 bases from J, with 10 bases between. CDR3 loop: CASSLEFGEQYF. Written as DNA, the CDR3 is TGCGCCAGCAGCCTAGAGTTTGGCGAGCAGTACTTC.

The gene calls are TRBV5-4 and TRBJ2-5, with 9 nucleotides matching TRBD2. Trimming removed 4 bases from V and 4 bases from J; junction bases left unmatched: 8. The CDR3 extends over 15 amino acids. CDR1 and CDR2 (germline): SGHNT, YYREEE (reference sequence). CDR3 protein: CASSLGSGGGETQYF. CDR3 sequence (DNA): TGTGCCAGCAGCCTAGGTAGCGGGGGCGGAGAGACCCAGTACTTC.

The chain carries TRBV2 and TRBJ2-3, with 12 bases fitting TRBD2. Germline values: CDR1 SNHLY, CDR2 FYNNEI. The CDR3 length is 15 residues. J gave up 4 bases and V 6 bases, and 5 bases lay outside the gene matches. CDR3 nucleotide sequence: TGTGCCAGCAGGGCCCTAGCGGGAGGGGCAGATACGCAGTATTTT. This codes for CASRALAGGADTQYF.

This sequence joins TRBV14 and TRBJ1-2; TRBD1 might be the D (6 bases). Germline V CDR1 and CDR2: SGHDN, FVKESK. The CDR3 consists of 14 residues. With 4 bases removed from V and 7 bases from J, the gap between germline ends came to 16 bases. The CDR3 DNA follows: TGTGCCAGCAGCCCGAGGGACAACCTGGGTGGCTACACCTTC. It codes for CASSPRDNLGGYTF.

V usage is TRBV2 and J usage is TRBJ2-6, with TRBD1 matching over 9 bases. V was clipped by 3 bases and J by 12 bases; unmatched bases: 12. The germline V gene encodes CDR1 SNHLY and CDR2 FYNNEI. CDR3 size: 16 residues. In DNA form, the CDR3 reads TGTGCCAGCAGTGACCCATTAGGACAGGGGAAGCCCGTCCTGACTTTC. This gives the protein CASSDPLGQGKPVLTF.

This chain uses TRBV7-9 with TRBJ1-1, with 11 bases matching TRBD1. From germline, CDR1 is SEHNR and CDR2 FQNEAQ (reference sequence). Trimming removed 5 bases from V and 4 bases from J; junction bases left unmatched: 6. The CDR3 runs to 15 residues. The chain's CDR3 is CASSVTGTGGTEAFF. The CDR3 coding sequence is TGTGCCAGCAGCGTAACCGGGACAGGGGGCACTGAAGCTTTCTTT.

The chain couples TRBV29-1 to TRBJ1-5; no clear D. Germline assignment: CDR1 SQVTM and CDR2 ANQGSEA. CDR3 length equals 14 residues. V was shortened by 6 bases and J by 1 base, with 13 bases between the two germline ends. CDR3 DNA sequence: TGCAGCGTATGGTTTGAGCAGAGCAATCAGCCCCAGCATTTT. It translates to CSVWFEQSNQPQHF. Using reference TRBV29-1 and TRBJ1-5 for the parts outside the CDR3, the full variable domain is SAVISQKPSRDICQRGTSLTIQCQVDSQVTMMFWYRQQPGQSLTLIATANQGSEATYESGFVIDKFPISRPNLTFSTLTVSNMSPEDSSIYLCSVWFEQSNQPQHFGDGTRLSIL.

This chain joins TRBV6-6 and TRBJ1-1; D remains unclear. The CDR3 contains 11 residues. Per the germline V gene, CDR1 is MNHNY and CDR2 is SVGAGI (reference sequence). Deletions cut 6 bases from V and 7 bases from J, with 9 bases between. The CDR3 protein is CASRHGYEAFF. CDR3 coding DNA: TGTGCCAGCAGGCACGGATATGAAGCTTTCTTT.

In DNA, the CDR3 is TGTGCCAGCAGCAGGGGGCAGGGGGCGGACGAGCAGTACTTC. Amino acids: CASSRGQGADEQYF. This rearrangement joins TRBV6-1 to TRBJ2-7; 8 bases are shared with TRBD1. After removal of 6 bases from V and 5 bases from J, the junction contained 9 bases not matched to a gene. The CDR3 consists of 14 residues. In germline, CDR1 is MNHNS, CDR2 SASEGT.